This T cell receptor (beta chain) derives from a study of T-cell memory formation after mild COVID-19 (dated by TCRdb to the early 2020s). In terms of the full investigation: Most TCR sequence clusters were specific to one of the two donors. Longitudinal TCRalpha and TCRbeta repertoire sequencing tracked T-cell clones expanding and contracting after mild COVID-19 in two donors. Two young, previously healthy adult volunteers made up the cohort, one male and one female. Summary of the overall study and its limitations: Whether the second-wave clones peaking on day 37 were SARS-CoV-2 specific was not confirmed. Balanced CD4/CD8 phenotypes were observed for clones contracting from day 15 to 85, whereas a bias towards CD4+ was observed for a second wave of clones expanding from day 15 to 37. Some responding clones were found in pre-infection memory, which suggests that pre-existing cross-reactive memory T cells took part in the SARS-CoV-2 response. Contracting CD4+ clones turned up mainly in the CM and EM memory subsets, whereas EMRA was where CD8+ clones were enriched. The study covered only a couple of mild cases, and larger cohorts including severe cases with pre-infection samples were considered necessary.

In the case of this clonotype: Its antigen remains unidentified. The input lacks base qualities; no much larger clone sits a single base away.

The sequencing machine was an Illumina NovaSeq 6000. Using 5'RACE with constant-segment primers, TCRalpha and TCRbeta cDNA libraries were constructed, with sample barcodes and unique molecular identifiers added in the process. RNA was extracted from every sample with Trizol reagent. Amplification of the libraries took two PCR steps, and the second step added a second sample barcode plus Illumina TruSeq adapters. Sequencing of libraries was performed on an Illumina NovaSeq with 2 x 150 bp paired-end reads. In the original analysis: The reads were demultiplexed and collapsed into UMI-guided consensus sequences using migec v1.2.7. Using mixcr v2.1.11, the UMI consensuses were aligned to TRA and TRB V and J templates and assembled into clonotypes. A clonotype was counted as expanded or contracted only if both edgeR and NoisET called the change significant, with noise models trained on biological replicates. For edgeR calls, the cutoffs were a false discovery rate-adjusted p below 0.01 and a log2 fold-change threshold of 1. PCA with hierarchical clustering of max-normalized trajectories of the 1000 most abundant clonotypes was used as exploratory dynamics analysis. The CD4 or CD8 phenotype of responding clones was assigned using the separately sequenced CD4+ and CD8+ repertoires. TCRdb reprocessed the public reads (quality trimming at Q25 with fastp, clone calling with MiXCR) and kept in-frame beta chains. A single entry per CDR3 protein holds the most common genes and DNA from its merged rows. The V and J calls and clone size are TCRdb's, not the authors'. The sample contains tens of thousands of distinct CDR3 sequences, about 7.3% of them found a single time. The top ten clonotypes cover roughly 1.4% of the sample.

PBMCs were isolated by Ficoll-Paque density gradient centrifugation. V loses 4 bases, J loses 3 bases, and the germline ends lie 11 bases apart. From the cysteine through the phenylalanine, the CDR3 covers 14 amino acids. Only the CDR3 region is kept as DNA, spanning 42 bases read in frame from base 1. The germline V gene specifies SGHDT as CDR1 and YYEEEE as CDR2. The sequence was obtained from a man in his late teens or twenties who had mild COVID-19 (a few samples of this study predate the infection). The sample titles of this study are shuffled in the database, so cell type and time point are left out; the donor was told from shared clones. The rearrangement joined TRBV5-6 to TRBJ1-5; the D gene assignment is ambiguous. Sample: PBMCs or a T cell subset sorted from them (not recorded which). The sequenced DNA is TGTGCCAGCAGCGCTTCCGGTCTCAATCAGCCCCAGCATTTT. The resulting protein is CASSASGLNQPQHF.